This TCR beta chain stems from a study of CD8 T cells in ankylosing spondylitis. Study results and limitations: The disease-linked clones had a CD8+ phenotype and low blood frequencies. Reports say disease-linked clones showed up significantly more in matched ankylosing spondylitis synovial fluid. What appeared characteristic of ankylosing spondylitis blood was a TCR beta motif of several highly homologous variants.

This clonotype was detected many times. What it recognizes is unknown. Each CDR3 protein gets one entry after TCRdb re-called the 5' RACE reads with MiXCR. The sample contains fewer than 550,000 distinct CDR3 sequences, approximately 5% of which appear only once. V lost 6 bases and J lost 5; bases outside the gene matches: 9. The CDR3 is made up of 16 amino acids. The sample was blood, either unsorted or a sorted T cell fraction (not recorded which). The chain combines TRBV12-3 or TRBV12-4 with TRBJ1-6; 8 bases map to TRBD1. This TCR was sampled from a male donor with ankylosing spondylitis. DNA for the CDR3: TGTGCCAGCAGGCCGACAGGGGTGACTAATAATTCACCCCTCCACTTT. Translated: CASRPTGVTNNSPLHF.